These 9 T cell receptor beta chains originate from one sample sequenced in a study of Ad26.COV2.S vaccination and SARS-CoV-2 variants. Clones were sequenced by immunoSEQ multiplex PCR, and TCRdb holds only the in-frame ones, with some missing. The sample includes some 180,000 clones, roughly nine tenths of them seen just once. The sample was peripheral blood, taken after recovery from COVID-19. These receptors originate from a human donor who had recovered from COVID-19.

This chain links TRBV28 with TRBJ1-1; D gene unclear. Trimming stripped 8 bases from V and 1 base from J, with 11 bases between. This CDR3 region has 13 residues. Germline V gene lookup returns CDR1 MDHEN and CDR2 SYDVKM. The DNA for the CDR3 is TGTGCCAGCCGGACGACCACGAACACTGAAGCTTTCTTT. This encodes CASRTTTNTEAFF.

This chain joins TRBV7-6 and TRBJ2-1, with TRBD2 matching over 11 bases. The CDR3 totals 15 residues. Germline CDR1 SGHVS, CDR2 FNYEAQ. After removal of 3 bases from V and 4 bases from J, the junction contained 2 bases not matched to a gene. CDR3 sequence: CASSLTSGTYNEQFF. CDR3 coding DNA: TGTGCCAGCAGCTTGACTAGCGGGACTTACAATGAGCAGTTCTTC.

CDR3 in amino acids: CASSLNTGAPPYEQYF. The CDR3, as DNA: TGTGCCAGCAGCCTCAATACAGGTGCCCCTCCCTACGAGCAGTACTTC. The chain employs TRBV28 and TRBJ2-7; maybe TRBD1 (5 bases). V lost 6 bases and J lost 2, with 20 bases in between. The CDR3 loop spans 16 amino acids. CDR1 is MDHEN and CDR2 is SYDVKM in the germline V gene.

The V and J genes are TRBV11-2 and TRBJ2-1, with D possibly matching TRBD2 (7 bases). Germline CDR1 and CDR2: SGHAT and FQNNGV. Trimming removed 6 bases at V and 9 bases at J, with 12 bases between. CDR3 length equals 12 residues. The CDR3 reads CASRRGGGEQFF. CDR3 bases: TGTGCCAGCAGAAGGGGGGGTGGTGAGCAGTTCTTC.

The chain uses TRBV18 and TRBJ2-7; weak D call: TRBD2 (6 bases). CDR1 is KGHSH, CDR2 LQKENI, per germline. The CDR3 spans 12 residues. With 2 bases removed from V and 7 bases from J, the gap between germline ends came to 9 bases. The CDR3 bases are TGTGCCAGCTCACCAGCCGCGGGGGAGCAGTACTTC. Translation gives CASSPAAGEQYF.

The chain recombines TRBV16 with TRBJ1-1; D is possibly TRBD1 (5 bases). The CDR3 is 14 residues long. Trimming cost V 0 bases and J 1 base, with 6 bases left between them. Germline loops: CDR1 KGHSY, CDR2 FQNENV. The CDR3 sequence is CASSQSGGNTEAFF. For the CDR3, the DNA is TGTGCCAGCAGCCAATCTGGGGGGAACACTGAAGCTTTCTTT. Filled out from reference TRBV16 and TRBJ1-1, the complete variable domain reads GEEVAQTPKHLVRGEGQKAKLYCAPIKGHSYVFWYQQVLKNEFKFLISFQNENVFDETGMPKERFSAKCLPNSPCSLEIQATKLEDSAVYFCASSQSGGNTEAFFGQGTRLTVV.

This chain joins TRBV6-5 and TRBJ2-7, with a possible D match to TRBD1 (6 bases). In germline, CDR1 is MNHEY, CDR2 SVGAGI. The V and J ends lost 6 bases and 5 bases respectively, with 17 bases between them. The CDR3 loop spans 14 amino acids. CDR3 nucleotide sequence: TGTGCCAGCAGAAAACAGGGTTTGGCTGACGAGCAGTACTTC. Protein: CASRKQGLADEQYF.

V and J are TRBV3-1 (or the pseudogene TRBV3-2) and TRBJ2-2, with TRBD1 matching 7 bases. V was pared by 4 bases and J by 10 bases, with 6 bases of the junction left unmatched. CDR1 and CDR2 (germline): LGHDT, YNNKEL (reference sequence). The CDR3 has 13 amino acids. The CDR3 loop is CASSPTGEEELFF. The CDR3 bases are TGTGCCAGCAGCCCCACAGGGGAAGAGGAGCTGTTTTTT.

CDR3 DNA: TGTGCCAGCAGTTCCCCTGGGACACCTCCCTACGAGCAGTACTTC. Translated, it gives CASSSPGTPPYEQYF. The chain has TRBV6-5 and TRBJ2-7, with a tentative D call TRBD1 (6 bases). Trimming removed 4 bases at V and 2 bases at J, with 15 bases between. CDR1 is MNHEY and CDR2 is SVGAGI in the germline V gene. This CDR3 spans 15 amino acids.